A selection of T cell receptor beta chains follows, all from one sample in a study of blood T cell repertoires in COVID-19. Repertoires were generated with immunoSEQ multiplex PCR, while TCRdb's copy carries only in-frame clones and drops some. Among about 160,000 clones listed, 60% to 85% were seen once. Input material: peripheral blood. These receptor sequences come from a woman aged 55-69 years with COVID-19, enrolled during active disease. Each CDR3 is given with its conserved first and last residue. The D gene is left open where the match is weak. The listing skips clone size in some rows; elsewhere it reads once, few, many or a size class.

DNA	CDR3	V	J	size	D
TGTGCCAGCAGCGTATCTAGCCAACCCCATGAGCAGTTCTTC	CASSVSSQPHEQFF	TRBV9	TRBJ2-1	many	-
TGCGCCAGCAGTGAATCTAGCACAGATACGCAGTATTTT	CASSESSTDTQYF	TRBV10-1	TRBJ2-3	-	-
TGTGCCAGCAGTTACACCCCGGTACTCACGGGACAGCAGCAGTACTTC	CASSYTPVLTGQQQYF	TRBV6-6	TRBJ2-7	-	TRBD1
TGTGCCAGCAGCTTAGCAGGCCAGCCCCAGCATTTT	CASSLAGQPQHF	TRBV11-2	TRBJ1-5	-	-
TGTGCCAGCAGCCAAAGGTTGGGGGGGGAGACCCAGTACTTC	CASSQRLGGETQYF	TRBV14	TRBJ2-5	-	TRBD2
TGTGCCAGCAGTTACTCGGCCGTTTACAATGAGCAGTTCTTC	CASSYSAVYNEQFF	TRBV6-5	TRBJ2-1	many	-
TGTGCCAGCAGTATGACAGGGTTTGGAAACACCATATATTTT	CASSMTGFGNTIYF	TRBV2	TRBJ1-3	-	TRBD1
TGTGCCAGCAGCTTGGAGGACAACCGAGGGGCCAACGTCCTGACTTTC	CASSLEDNRGANVLTF	TRBV5-5	TRBJ2-6	-	-
TGTGCCAGCAGCTCTAGCGGGGTGGCAGATACGCAGTATTTT	CASSSSGVADTQYF	TRBV9	TRBJ2-3	-	TRBD2
TGTGCCAGTAGTATAGTACTAGCGGACACTGAGCAGTTCTTC	CASSIVLADTEQFF	TRBV19	TRBJ2-1	many	TRBD2
TGCGCCAGCATCCGGGAGTGCTCCTACGAGCAGTACTTC	CASIRECSYEQYF	TRBV10-1	TRBJ2-7	-	-
TGTGCCAGTAGTCCACTGGGGCAGGGTACAGGGTATGGCTACACCTTC	CASSPLGQGTGYGYTF	TRBV19	TRBJ1-2	-	-
TGTGCCAGCAGCCTGTACGGCGGGATGGGCTTATACAATGAGCAGTTCTTC	CASSLYGGMGLYNEQFF	TRBV7-2	TRBJ2-1	-	-
TGTGCCAGCAGCTTAGACAGGGGCGGTTCTGTCATTCAGTACTTC	CASSLDRGGSVIQYF	TRBV7-8	TRBJ2-4	-	TRBD1
TGTGCCACCAGCACGGGGACTGCCGGCTCTGGAAACACCATATATTTT	CATSTGTAGSGNTIYF	TRBV15	TRBJ1-3	-	-
TGTGCCAGCTCACCTCTAGCGGGAGTTGGGGATGAGCAGTTCTTC	CASSPLAGVGDEQFF	TRBV18	TRBJ2-1	-	TRBD2
TGCGCCAGCAGTGATTGGCCCGAAGCCTACGAGCAGTACTTC	CASSDWPEAYEQYF	TRBV10-2	TRBJ2-7	-	-
TGTGCCAGCAGCTTAGTCCTCGGGGAAGAAGAGACCCAGTACTTC	CASSLVLGEEETQYF	TRBV11-2	TRBJ2-5	-	-
TGTGCCAGCAGATCGGACAGGGGCCACACCATATATTTT	CASRSDRGHTIYF	TRBV27	TRBJ1-3	many	TRBD1
TGCGCCAGCAGCTTGGACCCCCTCGGCGGGGCGGAGACCCAGTACTTC	CASSLDPLGGAETQYF	TRBV5-1	TRBJ2-5	-	-
TGTGCCAGCAGCTCCACTCCGGGACAGGGAAGGACTGAAGCTTTCTTT	CASSSTPGQGRTEAFF	TRBV5-5	TRBJ1-1	-	TRBD1
TGTGCCAGCAGTAGCCGGACAGGGGGCGCTTCAAATCAGCCCCAGCATTTT	CASSSRTGGASNQPQHF	TRBV27	TRBJ1-5	-	TRBD1
TGTGCCAGCAGCGTAGCGAGCACCGGGGAGCTGTTTTTT	CASSVASTGELFF	TRBV9	TRBJ2-2	-	-
TGTGCCAGCTGCGGATCGGGACAGCAGAACACTGAAGCTTTCTTT	CASCGSGQQNTEAFF	TRBV28	TRBJ1-1	-	TRBD1
TGTGCCAGCAGTTTCGTAGCCGTCCAGGGGGGCTACACCTTC	CASSFVAVQGGYTF	TRBV28	TRBJ1-2	once	-
TGCGCCAGCAGGGCGGGGGGTCGGAACACTGAAGCTTTCTTT	CASRAGGRNTEAFF	TRBV5-1	TRBJ1-1	few	-
TGTGCCAGCAGCGTAGCTCTTGGGGCCGGACTAGTTGGCTATGAGCAGTTCTTC	CASSVALGAGLVGYEQFF	TRBV9	TRBJ2-1	-	TRBD2
TGCGCCAGCAGCTTGGTTTTAGGGAGCTACGAGCAGTACTTC	CASSLVLGSYEQYF	TRBV5-1	TRBJ2-7	few	-